This T cell receptor beta chain was found in a study of CDR3 diversity in severe acne. CDR1 SGHTA and CDR2 FQGNSA come from the germline V gene. V shed 11 bases and J shed 7 bases, with 17 bases lying between them. The CDR3 has 12 amino acids. TCRdb recomputed calls from the PCR reads with MiXCR, one row per CDR3 protein. The repertoire holds over 100,000 distinct CDR3 sequences, with about half as singletons. A few counts support this clonotype. Material: blood. This receptor was obtained from a male donor with acne. This chain joins TRBV7-2 and TRBJ2-5; D not certain. CDR3 sequence (DNA): TGTGCCGGCACCGTTCAACCGGGGACCCAGTACTTC. It specifies CAGTVQPGTQYF.